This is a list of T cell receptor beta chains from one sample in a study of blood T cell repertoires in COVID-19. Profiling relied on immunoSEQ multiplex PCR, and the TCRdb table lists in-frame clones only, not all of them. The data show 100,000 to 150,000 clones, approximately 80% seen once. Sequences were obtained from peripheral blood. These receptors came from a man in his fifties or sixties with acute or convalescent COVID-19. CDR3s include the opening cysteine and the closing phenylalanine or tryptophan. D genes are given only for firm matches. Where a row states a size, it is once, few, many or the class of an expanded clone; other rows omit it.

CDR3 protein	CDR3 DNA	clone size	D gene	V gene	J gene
CASRAGQGVTEAFF	TGTGCCAGCAGGGCGGGACAGGGGGTAACTGAAGCTTTCTTT	NA	TRBD1	TRBV6-5	TRBJ1-1
CASRIGDNNEQFF	TGCGCCAGCAGGATAGGCGACAACAATGAGCAGTTCTTC	few	NA	TRBV5-1	TRBJ2-1
CASSLQDPNTEAFF	TGCGCCAGCAGCTTACAGGACCCGAACACTGAAGCTTTCTTT	NA	NA	TRBV5-1	TRBJ1-1
CAISERQAVNTGELFF	TGTGCCATCAGTGAGAGGCAAGCGGTTAACACCGGGGAGCTGTTTTTT	NA	NA	TRBV10-3	TRBJ2-2
CASSTSGGSSTDTQYF	TGTGCCAGCAGCACGTCGGGAGGGTCTAGCACAGATACGCAGTATTTT	NA	TRBD2	TRBV7-3	TRBJ2-3
CASSEYVTGRSYNSPLHF	TGTGCCAGCAGTGAATACGTCACAGGACGCTCCTATAATTCACCCCTCCACTTT	once	NA	TRBV2	TRBJ1-6
CAWSVYRAGYTF	TGTGCCTGGAGTGTTTACAGGGCTGGCTACACCTTC	NA	NA	TRBV30	TRBJ1-2
CASSIGGVIGEKLFF	TGTGCCAGTAGTATCGGGGGAGTGATAGGGGAAAAACTGTTTTTT	NA	NA	TRBV19	TRBJ1-4
CASSFQREHTEAFF	TGCGCCAGCAGCTTCCAGCGGGAACATACTGAAGCTTTCTTT	NA	NA	TRBV5-1	TRBJ1-1
CASSLDRGTDTQYF	TGCGCCAGCAGCTTGGACAGGGGCACAGATACGCAGTATTTT	NA	NA	TRBV5-1	TRBJ2-3
CASSEQNSPLHF	TGTGCCAGCAGTGAACAGAATTCACCCCTCCACTTT	few	NA	TRBV2	TRBJ1-6
CASSSSGNQPQHF	TGTGCCAGCAGTTCGTCAGGCAATCAGCCCCAGCATTTT	NA	NA	TRBV12-3/TRBV12-4	TRBJ1-5
CAISEGLAKNEQFF	TGTGCCATCAGTGAGGGACTAGCGAAGAATGAGCAGTTCTTC	NA	TRBD2	TRBV10-3	TRBJ2-1
CASSYSGGSAGTEAFF	TGTGCCAGCAGTTACTCTGGGGGCAGCGCGGGCACTGAAGCTTTCTTT	NA	NA	TRBV6-5	TRBJ1-1
CASSTGRDTEAFF	TGTGCCAGCTCAACAGGGCGGGACACTGAAGCTTTCTTT	NA	NA	TRBV2	TRBJ1-1
CASSTRGSNYGYTF	TGTGCCAGTAGTACCAGGGGAAGCAACTATGGCTACACCTTC	NA	NA	TRBV19	TRBJ1-2
CASSLSGSGQPQHF	TGTGCCAGCAGCTTATCAGGGTCAGGTCAGCCCCAGCATTTT	NA	NA	TRBV7-9	TRBJ1-5
CASSPGTGEDGYTF	TGTGCCAGCTCACCAGGGACAGGGGAGGATGGCTACACCTTC	once	TRBD1	TRBV18	TRBJ1-2
CASSGAQGGGYTF	TGTGCCAGCAGCGGAGCACAGGGGGGTGGCTACACCTTC	NA	TRBD1	TRBV5-4	TRBJ1-2
CASSFGGSVEQYF	TGTGCCAGCAGTTTCGGTGGCAGCGTCGAGCAGTACTTC	few	NA	TRBV12-3/TRBV12-4	TRBJ2-7
CAISEGQGINQPQHF	TGTGCCATCAGTGAGGGACAGGGGATTAATCAGCCCCAGCATTTT	NA	TRBD1	TRBV10-3	TRBJ1-5
CASSKAPKNSPLHF	TGTGCCAGCAGCAAAGCCCCTAAAAATTCACCCCTCCACTTT	NA	NA	TRBV21-1	TRBJ1-6
CASSTGFQPQHF	TGTGCCAGCAGTACAGGGTTCCAGCCCCAGCATTTT	NA	NA	TRBV6-5	TRBJ1-5
CASSSRLSGSPTDEQFF	TGTGCCAGCAGTTCCCGACTTAGCGGGAGCCCTACGGATGAGCAGTTCTTC	NA	TRBD2	TRBV28	TRBJ2-1
CASSYPGLAESGEQFF	TGTGCCAGCAGTTACCCGGGACTAGCGGAGTCGGGGGAGCAGTTCTTC	NA	TRBD2	TRBV6-2/TRBV6-3	TRBJ2-1
CASSLYGRQTQYF	TGTGCCAGCAGCTTATACGGGAGACAGACCCAGTACTTC	NA	NA	TRBV13	TRBJ2-5
CASSFNAGPTDTQYF	TGTGCCAGCAGTTTTAACGCGGGTCCCACAGATACGCAGTATTTT	NA	NA	TRBV27	TRBJ2-3
CASSQDLVTSGGFNEKLFF	TGTGCCAGCAGCCAAGATCTCGTGACCTCCGGAGGATTTAATGAAAAACTGTTTTTT	NA	NA	TRBV4-2	TRBJ1-4
CASSQGNLEAGGPLETQYF	TGCGCCAGCAGCCAAGGGAATTTGGAAGCGGGAGGGCCCCTTGAGACCCAGTACTTC	NA	TRBD2	TRBV4-1	TRBJ2-5
CASSPPARLAVYNEQFF	TGTGCCAGCAGCCCCCCGGCACGGCTAGCGGTTTACAATGAGCAGTTCTTC	NA	TRBD2	TRBV7-9	TRBJ2-1
CASSRGGRPYEQYF	TGTGCCAGCAGCCGCGGGGGAAGACCCTACGAGCAGTACTTC	NA	TRBD2	TRBV7-9	TRBJ2-7
CASSPRGGPGELFF	TGTGCCAGCAGCCCACGGGGGGGACCCGGGGAGCTGTTTTTT	NA	TRBD2	TRBV6-5	TRBJ2-2
CASSPTSGTHDEQFF	TGTGCCAGCAGCCCAACTAGCGGGACTCACGATGAGCAGTTCTTC	NA	TRBD2	TRBV9	TRBJ2-1
CAWSSAQLLNEKLFF	TGTGCCTGGAGTTCGGCACAGTTACTTAATGAAAAACTGTTTTTT	NA	NA	TRBV30	TRBJ1-4
CASSPFGRSPLHF	TGTGCCAGCTCACCCTTCGGGAGATCACCCCTCCACTTT	NA	NA	TRBV18	TRBJ1-6
CASSRQGLVSGEQYF	TGCGCCAGCAGCCGACAAGGACTTGTGAGTGGCGAGCAGTACTTC	NA	NA	TRBV5-1	TRBJ2-7
CATSTHRGPEAFF	TGTGCCACCAGTACTCACAGGGGCCCTGAAGCTTTCTTT	NA	TRBD1	TRBV24-1	TRBJ1-1